This TCR beta chain was identified in a study of OX40 agonist ivuxolimab in advanced cancers. In the study overall: The costimulatory receptor OX40 (CD134) was targeted by ivuxolimab, a fully human IgG2 agonistic monoclonal antibody. Intravenous ivuxolimab was administered to patients every 2 weeks at six dose levels: 0.01, 0.1, 0.3, 1.5, 3 and 10 mg/kg. Of the approximately 50 dose-escalation patients, hepatocellular carcinoma was present in about 20, melanoma in around 15, renal cell carcinoma in 9 and head and neck cancer in 9. In the dose-escalation cohort, roughly 80% of patients were male, and the mean age was roughly 60 years, with a range of about 23 to 90. Patients were allowed to have had prior anti-PD-1, anti-PD-L1 or anti-CTLA-4 therapy, and 30% to 40% of the dose-escalation patients had previously received checkpoint inhibitors. Partial responses were achieved by three dose-escalation patients, of whom one had hepatocellular carcinoma and two had cutaneous melanoma. The point of sequencing TCRbeta in the periphery was to test whether ivuxolimab changed TCR sequence diversity and drove clonal T-cell expansion. The paper describes the monotherapy dose-escalation part (N ≈ 50 patients) of the phase I trial of ivuxolimab.

Patients with autoimmune disease history or receiving systemic immunosuppression were excluded from the trial. Peripheral blood for TCR sequencing was collected from all dose cohorts at baseline, on cycle 4 day 1, and on cycle 7 day 1. The samples were drawn from a first-in-human, open-label, multicenter phase I dose-escalation trial of ivuxolimab. Adults with locally advanced or metastatic melanoma, renal cell, hepatocellular, or head and neck squamous cell carcinoma were enrolled in the trial. Before TCR sequencing, CD4+ T cells and CD8+ T cells from peripheral blood were sorted into separate populations. Sequences SEHNR (CDR1) and FQNEAQ (CDR2) are obtained from the germline V gene (reference sequence). The junction carries 12 bases between V and J, which are trimmed by 3 bases and 1 base respectively. From the cysteine up to the phenylalanine, the CDR3 has a length of 15 residues. Only CDR3 DNA remains: 45 bases, in frame from the first base.

The paper's findings and limits, for the study overall: Partial responders in the 0.1-3.0 mg/kg groups had among the lowest normalized peripheral clonal expansion, especially among CD8+ T cells. At doses from 0.1 to 3.0 mg/kg, clonal expansion was seen in both CD4+ and CD8+ blood T cells between baseline and week 6. Low levels of normalized T-cell clonal expansion were also shown by some nonresponding patients. Antigen specificity was not determined for the clonally expanded peripheral T cells. On average, CD8+ T cells showed more expanded clones than CD4+ T cells after ivuxolimab.

Genomic DNA was isolated from the sorted cells so that the TCRbeta CDR3 region could be sequenced. The immunoSEQ Assay was used for sequencing of TCRbeta CDR3 regions. The immuneACCESS repertoire file appears here via TCRdb, limited to in-frame rearrangements. These files lack a portion of the clones; in checked studies, under half of the deficit traces to unresolved V genes, and the cause of the others is not known. The sample includes about 79,000 clones, with about 90% observed a single time. The ten largest make up around 0.5% of the sample. On this clone itself: Its cognate antigen has yet to be identified. The input lacks base qualities; no much larger clone sits a single base away.

Source: CD4+ or CD8+ T cells sorted from blood, taken in a trial of the OX40 agonist ivuxolimab. The receptor was isolated from an adult with an advanced solid tumor such as melanoma, head and neck, liver or kidney cancer. The chain couples TRBV7-9 to TRBJ1-2; the D gene cannot be resolved reliably. In nucleotides, the sequence is TGTGCCAGCAGCTTCTTAATGGGGTATAACTATGGCTACACCTTC. This is translated as CASSFLMGYNYGYTF. Supplemented by the reference TRBV7-9 and TRBJ1-2 proteins around the CDR3, the complete variable domain is DTGVSQNPRHKITKRGQNVTFRCDPISEHNRLYWYRQTLGQGPEFLTYFQNEAQLEKSRLLSDRFSAERPKGSFSTLEIQRTEQGDSAMYLCASSFLMGYNYGYTFGSGTRLTVV.